These 20 T cell receptor beta chains were sequenced from one sample in a study of CD4+ T cells in melanoma. This table comes from immunoSEQ multiplex PCR, and its TCRdb copy is limited to in-frame clones, with some not included. The profile covers more than 110,000 clones, with about nine tenths appearing a single time and 1.5% to 1.9% taken by the ten largest. The receptors derive from a human donor with melanoma.

The chain employs TRBV7-9 and TRBJ2-1, with D possibly matching TRBD2 (5 bases). Germline V gene lookup returns CDR1 SEHNR and CDR2 FQNEAQ (reference sequence). Trimming took off 8 bases at V and 5 bases at J, with 13 bases between the two ends. CDR3 length equals 13 residues. The CDR3 coding sequence is TGTGCCAGCTCCCTCCCGGGGAACAATGAGCAGTTCTTC. As protein: CASSLPGNNEQFF.

This clone appeared once. The chain combines TRBV10-3 with TRBJ2-3; D possibly corresponds to TRBD1 (5 bases). CDR1 and CDR2 from the germline V gene are ENHRY and SYGVKD. Deletions cut 0 bases from V and 4 bases from J, with 11 bases between. This CDR3 is 15 amino acids long. CDR3 nucleotides: TGTGCCATCAGTGAGTCGGGGCAGGGTCCAGATACGCAGTATTTT. Translating it yields CAISESGQGPDTQYF.

This chain joins TRBV6-5 and TRBJ2-1; D is unresolved. Trimming left V 6 bases short and J 0 bases short, with 12 bases between. The germline CDR1 and CDR2 sequences are MNHEY and SVGAGI. This CDR3 comprises 15 residues. The CDR3 DNA sequence: TGTGCCAGCAGCCAGGCTCCCAGCTCCTACAATGAGCAGTTCTTC. Its protein is CASSQAPSSYNEQFF.

V is TRBV5-5 and J is TRBJ1-2; tentative D call: TRBD1 (5 bases). The CDR3 has 14 residues. V gave up 4 bases and J gave up 5 bases, with 15 bases separating them. Germline V gene sequence: CDR1 SGHKS, CDR2 YYEKEE (reference sequence). CDR3 bases: TGTGCCAGCAGCGGCAGGGATGAAGGGTATGGCTACACCTTC. Protein: CASSGRDEGYGYTF. Full variable domain (remainder filled in from reference TRBV5-5 and TRBJ1-2): DAGVTQSPTHLIKTRGQQVTLRCSPISGHKSVSWYQQVLGQGPQFIFQYYEKEERGRGNFPDRFSARQFPNYSSELNVNALLLGDSALYLCASSGRDEGYGYTFGSGTRLTVV.

This chain joins TRBV18 and TRBJ2-7, with 7 positions matching TRBD1. The CDR3 has 16 amino acids. CDR1 and CDR2 (germline): KGHSH, LQKENI. The V and J ends lost 2 bases and 4 bases, in that order; junction bases with no gene match: 11. The CDR3 sequence: CASSPREGGLFYEQYF. CDR3 sequence (DNA): TGTGCCAGCTCACCAAGGGAAGGGGGCTTATTTTACGAGCAGTACTTC.

The chain combines TRBV2 with TRBJ1-5; D unresolved. The CDR3 runs to 14 residues. With 2 bases removed from V and 4 bases from J, the gap between germline ends came to 9 bases. Germline CDR1 is SNHLY and CDR2 is FYNNEI. This chain's CDR3 is CASSESIINQPQHF. In DNA, the CDR3 is TGTGCCAGCAGTGAATCTATAATAAATCAGCCCCAGCATTTT.

The chain combines TRBV5-1 with TRBJ1-1; 10 nucleotides line up with TRBD1. CDR1 is SGHRS and CDR2 is YFSETQ in the germline V gene. The CDR3 runs to 19 residues. V was clipped by 0 bases and J by 0 bases; unmatched bases: 11. The CDR3 coding sequence is TGCGCCAGCAGCTTGGCGGGACAGGGGCTTTCCCGAATGAACACTGAAGCTTTCTTT. It is translated as CASSLAGQGLSRMNTEAFF.

The chain is built from TRBV9 and TRBJ2-5, with 8 bases that match TRBD2. The CDR3 is 15 residues long. Germline lookup yields CDR1 SGDLS and CDR2 YYNGEE. V lost 3 bases and J lost 5; bases outside the gene matches: 9. CDR3 DNA sequence: TGTGCCAGCAGCGGGGGACGGGGGGGCCCGGAGACCCAGTACTTC. Translating gives CASSGGRGGPETQYF.

The sample holds one count of this clone. The chain links TRBV30 to TRBJ2-3, with TRBD2 matching over 8 bases. J was trimmed by 6 bases and V by 0 bases; bases with no gene match: 11. Per the germline V gene, CDR1 is GTSNPN and CDR2 is SVGIG (reference sequence). This CDR3 is built from 16 residues. The DNA of the CDR3 is TGTGCCTGGAGTGTACAATGGGCAACGGGAGGGGATACGCAGTATTTT. Its protein product is CAWSVQWATGGDTQYF.

This clone was counted a few times. The V and J genes are TRBV6-1 and TRBJ2-5, with 8 positions matching TRBD1. Trimming took 4 bases from V and 1 from J; bases not matched to a gene: 5. The V gene's germline CDR1 is MNHNS and CDR2 SASEGT. The CDR3 sequence is 15 residues long. Written as DNA, the CDR3 is TGTGCCAGCAGTGTCGGGACAGGCGCCCAAGAGACCCAGTACTTC. Its protein is CASSVGTGAQETQYF.

The chain recombines TRBV5-1 with TRBJ2-5, with TRBD2 matching over 10 bases. Germline CDR1 is SGHRS and CDR2 is YFSETQ. Trimming at V came to 4 bases and at J to 3 bases, leaving 6 bases not matched to a gene. CDR3 length equals 15 residues. The CDR3 DNA reads TGCGCCAGCAGCATCAGGACTAGCGGAGAAGAGACCCAGTACTTC. Protein sequence: CASSIRTSGEETQYF.

The chain uses TRBV6-6 and TRBJ1-1; 7 nucleotides agree with TRBD1. The germline CDR1 and CDR2 sequences are MNHNY and SVGAGI (reference sequence). J lost 10 bases, V lost 2 bases, and 7 bases had no gene match. The CDR3 runs 13 residues. This CDR3 reads CASSYTRDSGAFF. DNA for the CDR3: TGTGCCAGCAGTTACACTCGGGACAGTGGAGCTTTCTTT.

The chain employs TRBV6-5 and TRBJ1-2; 7 bases map to TRBD1. Germline V gene lookup returns CDR1 MNHEY and CDR2 SVGAGI. Trimming cost V 4 bases and J 4 bases; bases outside gene matches: 6. The CDR3 spans 14 residues. The CDR3 nucleotides are TGTGCCAGCAGTTCCCCGACAGGGTTCTATGGCTACACCTTC. Translating it yields CASSSPTGFYGYTF.

The chain is built from TRBV7-9 and TRBJ1-2; 7 positions agree with TRBD1. Germline V gene lookup returns CDR1 SEHNR and CDR2 FQNEAQ (reference sequence). This CDR3 has 13 residues. The ends lost 2 bases at V and 3 bases at J; junction bases unmatched: 0. CDR3 DNA sequence: TGTGCCAGCAGCTTAACAGGGGACTATGGCTACACCTTC. Its translation: CASSLTGDYGYTF.

The chain has TRBV19 and TRBJ2-7; 10 positions agree with TRBD1. V dropped 6 bases and J dropped 3; count of bases not matched to a gene: 5. Germline assignment: CDR1 LNHDA and CDR2 SQIVND (reference sequence). The CDR3 is 14 residues long. CDR3 protein: CASSHRDRGYEQYF. CDR3 bases: TGTGCCAGTAGCCACCGGGACAGGGGCTACGAGCAGTACTTC.

The chain employs TRBV2 and TRBJ2-3, with a possible D match to TRBD1 (6 bases). CDR3 size: 13 residues. The germline CDR1 and CDR2 sequences are SNHLY and FYNNEI. V was shortened by 10 bases and J by 0 bases, with 11 bases between the two germline ends. As DNA, the CDR3 is TGTGCCACTAAGACAGGAAGCACAGATACGCAGTATTTT. Amino acids: CATKTGSTDTQYF.

V and J are TRBV18 and TRBJ2-2; 10 bases are a match to TRBD1. The CDR3 spans 17 residues. Germline CDR1 and CDR2: KGHSH and LQKENI. V was pared by 3 bases and J by 4 bases, with 8 bases of the junction left unmatched. In DNA, the CDR3 is TGTGCCAGCTCACCCTCCGGGACAGGGGTCGTCACCGGGGAGCTGTTTTTT. Translating it yields CASSPSGTGVVTGELFF.

This chain links TRBV7-3 with TRBJ2-1, with 11 bases that match TRBD2. Germline assignment: CDR1 SGHTA and CDR2 FQGTGA. The CDR3 runs 15 residues. With V trimmed by 5 bases and J by 6 bases, 6 bases remained unmatched. The CDR3 bases are TGTGCCAGCAGCGTTGATAGCGGGGGGGCCAATGAGCAGTTCTTC. Translating gives CASSVDSGGANEQFF.

This clone has just one count. This chain links TRBV27 with TRBJ2-7; a possible D gene is TRBD1 (5 bases). V shed 6 bases and J shed 7 bases, with 22 bases lying between them. This CDR3 has 15 amino acids. Germline values: CDR1 MNHEY, CDR2 SMNVEV (reference sequence). The CDR3 DNA follows: TGTGCCAGCAGCAAGCAAAGGCAGGGTTCGTCAGAGCAGTACTTC. This encodes CASSKQRQGSSEQYF.

The chain has TRBV7-3 and TRBJ2-3; 11 bases are a match to TRBD1. The CDR3 has 14 amino acids. The V gene end was trimmed by 5 bases and the J gene end by 6 bases; junction bases not matched to a gene: 4. Germline V gene sequence: CDR1 SGHTA, CDR2 FQGTGA. In DNA form, the CDR3 reads TGTGCCAGCAGCGGGACAGGGGGATCGGATACGCAGTATTTT. This gives the protein CASSGTGGSDTQYF.